This TCR beta chain was identified in a study of blood T cell repertoires in COVID-19. Whole-study context: COVID-19 samples from acute and convalescent phases originated in the United States, Italy and Spain. T cells, B-cell-depleted T cells, or PBMCs supplied cDNA or gDNA.

This clone was recorded a few times. Other DNA sequences in the sample encode the same CDR3. Profiling relied on immunoSEQ multiplex PCR, and the TCRdb table lists in-frame clones only, not all of them. The table lists roughly 110,000 clones, approximately 88% of them singletons. The sequenced sample consisted of peripheral blood. The sequence derives from a man aged 35 to 55 with active or convalescent COVID-19.

The CDR3 region has the DNA TGTGCCAGCAGCTTGGGGCCGAGAAATTCACCCCTCCACTTT. Amino acids: CASSLGPRNSPLHF. The chain is built from TRBV7-2 and TRBJ1-6, with a weak D call TRBD1 (5 bases). This CDR3 has 14 amino acids. V shed 3 bases and J shed 7 bases, with 10 bases lying between them. Germline loops: CDR1 SGHTA, CDR2 FQGNSA.